A few counts support the clone carrying this TCR beta chain. This entry is derived from a study of blood T cell repertoires in COVID-19. About the research overall: From the United States, Italy and Spain came samples of acute and convalescent COVID-19.

CDR1 and CDR2 (germline): MNHNY, SVGAGI (reference sequence). The CDR3 length is 12 residues. Study processing details: Amplification with reference gene primers provided the estimates of nucleated cell counts. Produced via immunoSEQ multiplex PCR; TCRdb's table is partial and in-frame only. D and trimming were read from the DNA, whereas the V and J calls and clone size are those reported in that table. This sample has 300,000 or so clones, with roughly 90% found just once. The material sequenced was peripheral blood. The V call is TRBV6-6, the J call TRBJ1-1; 7 bases are a match to TRBD1. The sequence was collected from a man aged 18 to 29 who had recovered from COVID-19. In DNA, the CDR3 is TGTGCGGCGACAGGGCAGAACACTGAAGCTTTCTTT. This codes for CAATGQNTEAFF.